The TCR beta chain described here comes from a study of OX40 agonist ivuxolimab in advanced cancers. Study summary: Clinicians treated patients with ivuxolimab, an agonistic anti-OX40 (CD134) antibody. Intravenous ivuxolimab was administered to patients every 2 weeks at 0.01 to 10 mg/kg.

The method was immunoSEQ multiplex PCR; TCRdb's version includes in-frame clones alone and lacks a portion of them. The sample gives tens of thousands of clones, 80% to 85% of which show up once; over 20% is in the top ten. This clone came up once. Trimming pared 5 bases from V and 3 bases from J, leaving 5 bases between. This CDR3 has 12 amino acids. Germline CDR1 and CDR2: SNHLY and FYNNEI. The sequences come from CD4+ or CD8+ T cells sorted from blood, collected in a trial of the OX40 agonist ivuxolimab. The clonotype was recovered from an adult with an advanced solid tumor such as melanoma, head and neck, liver or kidney cancer. The gene calls are TRBV2 and TRBJ2-1; D gene unclear. CDR3 in DNA: TGTGCCAGCAGTCCCGACTACAATGAGCAGTTCTTC. Translation gives CASSPDYNEQFF.